This T cell receptor (beta chain) was profiled in a study of cytomegalovirus exposure and HLA in healthy donors listed by TCRdb under 2017. Broadly, across the study: A later analysis indicated that the roughly 130 validation repertoires were generated on the platform also employed for the approximately 700 repertoires of the first cohort. The aim of the study was to test whether cataloging public T cell receptors could identify signatures of past pathogen exposure. The study combined high-throughput TCR immunosequencing, statistical association of individual TCRs with disease status, and machine learning to predict cytomegalovirus infection status. In addition to the first cohort of around 670 subjects, a separate validation cohort of 120 different subjects was used.

Library preparation employed the immunoSEQ multiplex PCR assay. Under the source paper's analysis protocol: A statistical classification framework was built for diagnosing cytomegalovirus status from the catalog of TCR beta chain sequences. The table comes from immuneACCESS by way of TCRdb, which keeps in-frame sequences with V and J called. Part of the clones is missing from these tables; in studies checked, under half for an unresolved V gene and the rest for unknown reasons. The V and J calls and clone size were taken over from that table, and D and trimming were inferred from the DNA. This sample lists roughly 330,000 clones; about 85% were detected once. The ten largest clones take up about 1% of the sample. General study outcomes and caveats: Subsequent analysis determined that TCRs grouped into clusters in the first cohort also showed a tendency toward co-occurrence across the roughly 110 validation repertoires, and about 93% of cluster scores exceeded 0. Cytomegalovirus status was reported to be diagnosed by the classifier with high specificity and sensitivity in both the original and validation cohorts. According to the authors, the approach could potentially be generalized to other disease states and immunological phenotypes. The study gave a list of about 150 TCR beta chains associated with cytomegalovirus. All 120 repertoires were used to score co-occurrence in the validation cohort in a later analysis, because that analysis had no HLA typing for the cohort. Most TCR sequences were observed very rarely across donors, whereas some public TCRs were present in many individuals. In vitro tests confirmed that three of the cytomegalovirus-associated TCR beta chains recognize cytomegalovirus antigens.

The donors belonged to the validation cohort of around 120 subjects, which was separate from the roughly 670-subject first cohort. Concerning this clone: Its binding antigen is unknown. Per-base quality was not reported, and no clone a single base away is much larger than it.

Sequenced input: PBMCs. The TCR originated in a woman younger than 45 in good health and CMV-seropositive.

The DNA sequence follows: TGCGCCAGTAGCGGGACGACGGGCACTGAAGCTTTCTTT. Its product reads: CASSGTTGTEAFF. Recombination connected TRBV4-3 to TRBJ1-1; matching of 5 bases hints at TRBD1 as the D gene. Sequences LGHNA (CDR1) and YSLEER (CDR2) are obtained from the germline V gene. The CDR3 has 13 amino acids, counting the end cysteine and phenylalanine. CDR3 DNA is the only sequence kept; it has 39 bases, read in frame from the first base. Trimming at the junction amounts to 9 bases on V and 4 bases on J, and the germline ends lie 15 bases apart.